This TCR beta chain originates from a study of blood T cell repertoires in COVID-19. About the research overall: From the United States, Italy and Spain came samples of acute and convalescent COVID-19. T cells, B-cell-depleted T cells, or PBMCs supplied cDNA or gDNA.

The V gene lost 3 bases and the J gene lost 7 bases, with 6 bases spanning the gap. The germline gives CDR1 SEHNR, CDR2 FQNEAQ (reference sequence). This CDR3 has 12 amino acids. In the original analysis: Amplification of reference gene primers provided the estimated nucleated cell counts. The assay was immunoSEQ multiplex PCR, and TCRdb's table has in-frame clones only and misses some. That table furnishes V, J and clone size, whereas the DNA furnished D and trimming. The sample includes about 160,000 clones, about three quarters of them seen just once. Specimen: peripheral blood. The V gene is TRBV7-9, the J gene TRBJ2-2; the D is unclear. The source is a man aged 60 to 75 with acute or convalescent COVID-19. In DNA form, the CDR3 reads TGTGCCAGCAGCTTCGCCGGCGGGGAGCTGTTTTTT. Translation gives CASSFAGGELFF.